These 28 T cell receptor gamma chains originate from one sample sequenced in a study of Vδ1+ human thymocytes. RNA was extracted from the cells and then reverse transcribed. Pooled V-gene forward primers with one constant-region reverse primer generated the CDR3 amplicons by multiplex PCR. TCRdb reanalysed the multiplex PCR reads via CATT. The sample holds more than 35,000 gamma-chain clones; 20% are singletons and the top ten take 1.5% to 2%. Study-wide results and limits: Thymic TRG and TRD repertoires appeared highly polyclonal, with Gaussian CDR3 length distributions.

For these TCRs, the target antigens are not known. Sequenced material: Vdelta1+ gamma-delta thymocytes from the thymus. Subset reported: FACS-sorted CD3+ TCRalphabeta- TCRVdelta1+ TCRVdelta2- thymocytes. The receptors were gathered from a girl under three years old who had congenital heart surgery.

This clone showed up just a few times. One junction end disagrees with the germline gene, perhaps due to a read error. The same CDR3 can be traced to other DNA sequences in this sample. The V and J genes are TRGV2 and TRGJ1 or TRGJ2. The CDR3 extends over 11 amino acids. Germline-derived CDR1 and CDR2 are EGSNGY and YDSYNSKV. The CDR3 DNA sequence: TGCGCCACCTGGGATATAGAAAAGAAACTCTTT. It specifies CATWDIEKKLF.

This clone has more than one count but fewer than ten. V and J are TRGV4 and TRGJ1 or TRGJ2. The V segment lost 4 bases and the J segment 3 bases; nucleotides outside the gene matches: 6. Germline CDR1 and CDR2: EGSTGY and YDSYTSSV. The CDR3 is 13 residues long. As DNA, the CDR3 is TGTGCCACCTGGGAGACGGGTTATTATAAGAAACTCTTT. It specifies CATWETGYYKKLF.

This clone has just a few counts. The chain is built from TRGV4 and TRGJ1 or TRGJ2. V lost 3 bases and J lost 2; bases outside the gene matches: 7. The CDR3 totals 14 residues. Per germline, CDR1 EGSTGY and CDR2 YDSYTSSV. For the CDR3, the DNA is TGTGCCACCTGGGATAGAGGGTATTATTATAAGAAACTCTTT. It translates to CATWDRGYYYKKLF.

This clone was counted between two and nine times. The J gene is TRGJ1 or TRGJ2, the V gene TRGV3. The V gene's germline CDR1 is VTNTFY and CDR2 YDVSTARD (reference sequence). This CDR3 is built from 11 residues. Trimming took 9 bases from V and 9 from J; bases not matched to a gene: 11. The chain's CDR3 is CATPGEVKKLF. The CDR3, as DNA: TGTGCCACCCCGGGGGAGGTTAAGAAACTCTTT.

The sample holds a few counts of this clone. The chain is built from TRGV4 and TRGJ1 or TRGJ2. From germline, CDR1 is EGSTGY and CDR2 YDSYTSSV. The CDR3 runs to 14 residues. Unmatched junction bases numbered 9, after V lost 0 bases and J lost 7 bases. CDR3 coding DNA: TGTGCCACCTGGGATGGGCCAGCGGGGTATAAGAAACTCTTT. Amino acids: CATWDGPAGYKKLF.

Worth noting for this clone: A far larger clone is only one base removed, so a read error is likely. The genes are TRGV4 and TRGJ1 or TRGJ2. Germline values: CDR1 EGSTGY, CDR2 YDSYTSSV. This CDR3 comprises 13 residues. In nucleotides, the CDR3 is TGTGCCACCTGGGATGGGAATTTTTATAAGAAACTCTTT. It specifies CATWDGNFYKKLF.

J is TRGJ1 or TRGJ2 and V is TRGV5. The germline CDR1 and CDR2 sequences are VINAFY and YDVSNSKD. Trimming cost V 0 bases and J 4 bases; bases outside gene matches: 6. The CDR3 loop spans 14 amino acids. The CDR3 sequence: CATWDRQLYYKKLF. In nucleotides, the CDR3 is TGTGCCACCTGGGACAGGCAATTGTATTATAAGAAACTCTTT.

This clone was seen more than once but under ten times. V gene TRGV3 combines with J gene TRGJ1 or TRGJ2. V dropped 9 bases and J dropped 10; count of bases not matched to a gene: 6. Germline CDR1 VTNTFY, CDR2 YDVSTARD (reference sequence). The CDR3 sequence is 9 residues long. The CDR3 sequence is CATGRKKLF. The CDR3 DNA sequence: TGTGCCACCGGAAGGAAGAAACTCTTT.

The table lists this clone with a few counts. Possible read error: a much larger clone is one base away. The same CDR3 can be traced to other DNA sequences in this sample. This chain joins TRGV9 and TRGJ1 or TRGJ2. The CDR3 sequence is 13 residues long. Germline V CDR1 and CDR2: GITISATS, ISYDGTV (reference sequence). Trimming took 2 bases from V and 1 from J; bases not matched to a gene: 2. The CDR3 region is CALWEDNYYKKLF. CDR3 coding DNA: TGTGCCTTGTGGGAGGATAATTATTATAAGAAACTCTTT.

The chain uses TRGV9 and TRGJP2. The CDR3 sequence is 14 residues long. V was clipped by 2 bases and J by 6 bases; unmatched bases: 6. Germline CDR1 reads GITISATS; CDR2 reads ISYDGTV (reference sequence). CDR3 sequence reads: CALWEGVGDWIKTF. CDR3 in DNA: TGTGCCTTGTGGGAGGGAGTAGGTGATTGGATCAAGACGTTT.

Only a few counts were recorded for this clone. This rearrangement joins TRGV4 to TRGJ1 or TRGJ2. V lost 0 bases, J lost 5 bases, and 4 bases stayed unmatched. The CDR3 is 13 amino acids. Germline V gene lookup returns CDR1 EGSTGY and CDR2 YDSYTSSV. The CDR3 DNA is TGTGCCACCTGGGATGGGATCGATTATAAGAAACTCTTT. Amino acids: CATWDGIDYKKLF.

V usage is TRGV2 and J usage is TRGJ1 or TRGJ2. Germline V lookup: CDR1 EGSNGY, CDR2 YDSYNSKV. V lost 0 bases to trimming and J lost 9 bases; unmatched junction nucleotides: 5. CDR3 length equals 12 residues. The CDR3 sequence: CATWDGHTKKLF. CDR3 in DNA: TGTGCCACCTGGGACGGGCACACTAAGAAACTCTTT.

Points on this clone: Other DNA sequences of this sample code for an identical CDR3. The chain joins TRGV4 to TRGJ1 or TRGJ2. Germline V gives CDR1 EGSTGY, CDR2 YDSYTSSV. J was trimmed by 6 bases and V by 0 bases; bases with no gene match: 8. The CDR3 runs to 14 residues. This chain's CDR3 is CATWDGLRGYKKLF. The CDR3 DNA sequence: TGTGCCACCTGGGATGGGCTTCGGGGTTATAAGAAACTCTTT.

This clone was detected only a few times. Other DNA sequences in this sample translate to the same CDR3. The V call is TRGV3, the J call TRGJP2. This CDR3 is built from 14 residues. Germline loops: CDR1 VTNTFY, CDR2 YDVSTARD (reference sequence). Trimming took 4 bases from V and 1 from J; bases not matched to a gene: 3. The CDR3, as DNA: TGTGCCACCTGGGATTCTAGTAGTGATTGGATCAAGACGTTT. It encodes CATWDSSSDWIKTF.

This clone was counted only a few times. This chain uses TRGV4 with TRGJ1 or TRGJ2. Germline-derived CDR1 and CDR2 are EGSTGY and YDSYTSSV. This CDR3 region has 11 residues. V trimming: 3 bases; J trimming: 11 bases; junction bases outside the gene matches: 7. Written as DNA, the CDR3 is TGTGCCACCTGGGATAAAGGGGAGAAACTCTTT. This sequence encodes CATWDKGEKLF.

This chain connects TRGV3 to TRGJ1 or TRGJ2. J lost 15 bases, V lost 4 bases, and 9 bases had no gene match. Germline CDR1 reads VTNTFY; CDR2 reads YDVSTARD (reference sequence). The CDR3 runs to 10 residues. In DNA form, the CDR3 reads TGTGCCACCTGGGATAGGTCGGGACTCTTT. Encoded protein: CATWDRSGLF.

This clone was seen more than once but under ten times. The chain recombines TRGV9 with TRGJ1 or TRGJ2. Germline trimming cut 2 bases from V and 8 bases from J; bases unmatched to any gene: 9. The germline gives CDR1 GITISATS, CDR2 ISYDGTV (reference sequence). The CDR3 is 13 amino acids. The CDR3 nucleotides are TGTGCCTTGTGGGAGGCCCACCATAATAAGAAACTCTTT. Its protein product is CALWEAHHNKKLF.

This clone is judged medium-sized (0.01 to 0.1%). Other nucleotide sequences from this sample produce the same CDR3. The chain joins TRGV9 to TRGJ1 or TRGJ2. The germline V gene has CDR1 GITISATS and CDR2 ISYDGTV (reference sequence). The V segment lost 0 bases and the J segment 6 bases; nucleotides outside the gene matches: 5. CDR3 length: 13 amino acids. Here the CDR3 reads CALWEVQCYKKLF. As DNA, the CDR3 is TGTGCCTTGTGGGAGGTGCAATGTTATAAGAAACTCTTT.

Comment on this clone: This sample also contains other DNA sequences that code for the same CDR3. This chain uses TRGV9 with TRGJ1 or TRGJ2. The germline V gene encodes CDR1 GITISATS and CDR2 ISYDGTV (reference sequence). V shed 0 bases, J shed 12 bases, and the junction held 5 bases outside the gene matches. The CDR3 loop spans 11 amino acids. CDR3 region: CALWEVRVKLF. CDR3 nucleotides: TGTGCCTTGTGGGAGGTGCGAGTGAAACTCTTT.

The table lists this clone with a few counts. The chain employs TRGV3 and TRGJ1 or TRGJ2. V shed 2 bases and J 5 bases; nucleotides not matched to a gene: 6. Germline V lookup: CDR1 VTNTFY, CDR2 YDVSTARD (reference sequence). This CDR3 contains 13 residues. CDR3 bases: TGTGCCACCTGGGACAAACCTCATTATAAGAAACTCTTT. Protein sequence: CATWDKPHYKKLF.

This clone is deemed medium-sized. The chain is built from TRGV9 and TRGJ1 or TRGJ2. From germline, CDR1 is GITISATS and CDR2 ISYDGTV (reference sequence). Trimming cost V 3 bases and J 3 bases; bases outside gene matches: 2. The CDR3 contains 12 residues. CDR3 region: CALWEIYYKKLF. The CDR3 DNA reads TGTGCCTTGTGGGAGATTTATTATAAGAAACTCTTT.

There are a few counts of this clone. Additional DNA sequences in this sample encode the identical CDR3. The chain couples TRGV9 to TRGJ1 or TRGJ2. Germline V lookup: CDR1 GITISATS, CDR2 ISYDGTV (reference sequence). The CDR3 spans 13 residues. J gave up 13 bases and V 3 bases, and 15 bases lay outside the gene matches. The CDR3 coding sequence is TGTGCCTTGTGGGAGCCCTTCGGGGGTAAAAAACTCTTT. It specifies CALWEPFGGKKLF.

The rearrangement links TRGV9 to TRGJP2. Germline CDR1 and CDR2: GITISATS and ISYDGTV (reference sequence). The CDR3 length is 11 residues. Unmatched junction bases numbered 2, after V lost 8 bases and J lost 5 bases. The CDR3: CALFSDWIKTF. DNA for the CDR3: TGTGCCTTGTTCAGTGATTGGATCAAGACGTTT.

V usage is TRGV3 and J usage is TRGJ1 or TRGJ2. Trimming cost V 2 bases and J 3 bases; bases outside gene matches: 13. The CDR3 extends over 16 amino acids. Germline CDR1 VTNTFY, CDR2 YDVSTARD (reference sequence). Here the CDR3 DNA reads TGTGCCACCTGGGACACCAAATTCGGGGGTTATTATAAGAAACTCTTT. It yields the protein CATWDTKFGGYYKKLF.

The chain has TRGV3 and TRGJP2. This CDR3 is 15 amino acids long. J gave up 6 bases and V 3 bases, and 10 bases lay outside the gene matches. The germline V gene has CDR1 VTNTFY and CDR2 YDVSTARD (reference sequence). CDR3 loop: CATWDGPRGDWIKTF. The CDR3 bases are TGTGCCACCTGGGACGGCCCGCGGGGTGATTGGATCAAGACGTTT.

This clone was seen only a few times. A junction end diverges from the germline sequence, so it may reflect a read error. V gene TRGV2 combines with J gene TRGJP. Germline V gives CDR1 EGSNGY, CDR2 YDSYNSKV. The CDR3 is made up of 16 amino acids. The CDR3 reads CATWDGAELGKKIRVF. The CDR3 bases are TGTGCCACCTGGGACGGGGCCGAGTTGGGCAAAAAAATCAGGGTATTT.

This clone occurred a few times. Since a much larger clone is just one base distant, this may be a read error. The J gene is TRGJ1 or TRGJ2, the V gene TRGV9. The CDR3 loop spans 12 amino acids. Germline CDR1 reads GITISATS; CDR2 reads ISYDGTV (reference sequence). The trim removed 2 bases at V and 5 bases at J, leaving 3 bases unmatched. The CDR3 region has the DNA TGTGCCTTGTGGGAGGCGCATTATAAGAAACTCTTT. This translates into CALWEAHYKKLF.

This clone was seen a few times. This chain joins TRGV9 and TRGJ1 or TRGJ2. The germline CDR1 and CDR2 sequences are GITISATS and ISYDGTV (reference sequence). The CDR3 covers 14 residues. V shed 0 bases and J 8 bases; nucleotides not matched to a gene: 10. CDR3 region: CALWEVQFPDKKLF. The CDR3 DNA reads as TGTGCCTTGTGGGAGGTGCAATTCCCGGATAAGAAACTCTTT.